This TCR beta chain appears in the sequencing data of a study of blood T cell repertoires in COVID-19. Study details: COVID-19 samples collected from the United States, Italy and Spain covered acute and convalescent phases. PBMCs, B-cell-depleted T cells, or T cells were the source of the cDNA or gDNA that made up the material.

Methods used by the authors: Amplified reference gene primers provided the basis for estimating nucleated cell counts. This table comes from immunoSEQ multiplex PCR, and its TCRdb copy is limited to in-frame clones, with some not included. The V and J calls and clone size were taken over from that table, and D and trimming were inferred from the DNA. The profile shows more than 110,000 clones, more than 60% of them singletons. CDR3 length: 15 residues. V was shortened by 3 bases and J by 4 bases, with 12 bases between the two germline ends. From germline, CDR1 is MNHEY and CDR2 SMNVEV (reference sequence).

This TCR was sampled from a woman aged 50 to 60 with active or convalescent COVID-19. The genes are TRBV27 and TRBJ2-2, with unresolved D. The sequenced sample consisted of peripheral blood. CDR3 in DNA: TGTGCCAGCAGTTTCCGCCGGGTTACCACCGGGGAGCTGTTTTTT. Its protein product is CASSFRRVTTGELFF.